The entry that follows covers one T cell receptor (beta chain) sequence. Its antigen is unidentified. The data are from a study of cytomegalovirus exposure and HLA in healthy donors. Study results and limitations: A later analysis by the authors found several of the most significant clusters apparently linked to common viral pathogens. Some V segments, including TRBV6-2 and TRBV6-3, were excluded as indistinguishable. There were a few CMV-associated chains whose specificity for CMV antigens was confirmed in vitro.

13 Jbeta primers and 60 Vbeta primers were used for the PCR. Method: immunoSEQ multiplex PCR; TCRdb's copy keeps in-frame clones and lacks some. In the table there are some 150,000 clones, almost 85% of which are singletons. From germline, CDR1 is SGHDT and CDR2 YYEEEE. This CDR3 comprises 14 residues. V lost 2 bases and J 5 bases, leaving 13 bases between the germline ends. The J gene is TRBJ1-1, the V gene TRBV5-6; the D gene is possibly TRBD1 (5 bases). Sample: PBMCs. The clonotype was recovered from a man aged 30-40 years in good health and CMV-seropositive. CDR3 sequence (DNA): TGTGCCAGCAGCTTTGACGGGGGTGGAACTGAAGCTTTCTTT. It is translated as CASSFDGGGTEAFF.